The source of this T cell receptor beta chain is a study of CD8+ T cells in alopecia areata. The CDR3 sequence is 12 residues long. Trimming shortened V by 5 bases and J by 12 bases, and 13 bases separated the two germline ends. CDR1 is SGHAT, CDR2 FQNNGV, per germline. RNA extraction and reverse transcription yielded cDNA as sequencing template. Here immunoSEQ multiplex PCR was the method, and the copy in TCRdb shows in-frame clones only, minus some. This table has some 180,000 clones, about 61% appearing once. This clone came up a few times. The chain couples TRBV11-2 to TRBJ1-4; D may be TRBD1 (5 bases). Material: CD8+ T cells sorted from blood. This receptor was taken from a human donor in good health. The CDR3 sequence: CASSPGTLQLFF. The CDR3 bases are TGTGCCAGCAGCCCAGGGACCCTCCAACTGTTTTTT.